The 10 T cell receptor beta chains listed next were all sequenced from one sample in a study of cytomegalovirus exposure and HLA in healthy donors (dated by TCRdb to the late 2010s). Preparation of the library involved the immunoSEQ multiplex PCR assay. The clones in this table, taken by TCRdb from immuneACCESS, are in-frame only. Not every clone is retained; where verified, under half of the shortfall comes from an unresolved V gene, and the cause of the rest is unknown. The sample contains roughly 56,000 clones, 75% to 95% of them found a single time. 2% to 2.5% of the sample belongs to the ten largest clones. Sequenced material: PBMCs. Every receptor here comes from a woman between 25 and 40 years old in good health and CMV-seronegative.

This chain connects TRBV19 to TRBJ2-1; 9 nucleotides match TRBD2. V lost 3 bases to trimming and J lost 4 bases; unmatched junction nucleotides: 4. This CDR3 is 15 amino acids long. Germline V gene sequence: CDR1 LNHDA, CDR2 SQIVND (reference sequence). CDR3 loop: CASSIGLALYNEQFF. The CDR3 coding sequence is TGTGCCAGTAGTATTGGACTAGCGTTGTACAATGAGCAGTTCTTC.

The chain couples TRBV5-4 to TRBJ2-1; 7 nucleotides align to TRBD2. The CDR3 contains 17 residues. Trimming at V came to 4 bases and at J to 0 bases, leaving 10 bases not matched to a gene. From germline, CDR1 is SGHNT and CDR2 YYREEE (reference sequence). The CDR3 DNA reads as TGTGCCAGCAGCGTGGGGGGGGGAGGAGGCTCCTACAATGAGCAGTTCTTC. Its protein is CASSVGGGGGSYNEQFF.

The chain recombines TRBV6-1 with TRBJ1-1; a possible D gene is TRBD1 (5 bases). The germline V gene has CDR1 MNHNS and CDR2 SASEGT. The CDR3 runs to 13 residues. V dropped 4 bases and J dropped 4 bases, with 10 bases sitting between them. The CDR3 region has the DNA TGTGCCAGCAGTGCTCGACAGTCCACTGAAGCTTTCTTT. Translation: CASSARQSTEAFF.

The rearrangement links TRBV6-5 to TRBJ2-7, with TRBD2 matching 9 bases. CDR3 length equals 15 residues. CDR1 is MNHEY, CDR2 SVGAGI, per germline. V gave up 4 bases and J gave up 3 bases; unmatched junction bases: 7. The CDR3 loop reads CASSSGTSNLYEQYF. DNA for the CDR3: TGTGCCAGCAGTTCCGGGACTAGCAACCTCTACGAGCAGTACTTC.

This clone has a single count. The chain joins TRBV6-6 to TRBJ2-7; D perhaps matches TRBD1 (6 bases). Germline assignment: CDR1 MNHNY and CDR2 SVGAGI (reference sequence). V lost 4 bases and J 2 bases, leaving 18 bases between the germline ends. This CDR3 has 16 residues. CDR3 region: CASSSGSGQFTYEQYF. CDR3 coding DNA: TGTGCCAGCAGTTCGGGTTCAGGACAGTTCACCTACGAGCAGTACTTC.

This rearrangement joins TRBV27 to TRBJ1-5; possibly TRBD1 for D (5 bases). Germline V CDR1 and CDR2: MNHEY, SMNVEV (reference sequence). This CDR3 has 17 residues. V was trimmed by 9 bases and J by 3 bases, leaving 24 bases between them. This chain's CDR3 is CARADSNRSIDNQPQHF. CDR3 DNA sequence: TGTGCCAGGGCTGACAGCAACAGATCTATAGACAATCAGCCCCAGCATTTT.

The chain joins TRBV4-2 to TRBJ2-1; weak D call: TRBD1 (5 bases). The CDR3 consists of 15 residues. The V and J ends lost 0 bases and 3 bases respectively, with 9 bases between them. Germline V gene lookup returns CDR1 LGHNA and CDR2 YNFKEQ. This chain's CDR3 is CASSQEGDSYNEQFF. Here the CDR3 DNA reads TGTGCCAGCAGCCAAGAAGGGGATAGCTACAATGAGCAGTTCTTC.

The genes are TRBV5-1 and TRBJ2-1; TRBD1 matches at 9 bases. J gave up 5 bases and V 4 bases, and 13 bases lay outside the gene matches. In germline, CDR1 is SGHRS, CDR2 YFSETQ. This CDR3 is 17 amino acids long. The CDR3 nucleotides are TGCGCCAGCAGCCACGCCCCCCGGGACAGGGAGGACAATGAGCAGTTCTTC. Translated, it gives CASSHAPRDREDNEQFF.

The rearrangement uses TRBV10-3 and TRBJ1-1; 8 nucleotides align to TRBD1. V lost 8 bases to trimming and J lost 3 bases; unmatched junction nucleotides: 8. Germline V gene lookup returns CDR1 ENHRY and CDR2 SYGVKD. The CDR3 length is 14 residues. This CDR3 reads CAILRVQGDTEAFF. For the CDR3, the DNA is TGTGCCATCTTAAGGGTACAGGGGGACACTGAAGCTTTCTTT.

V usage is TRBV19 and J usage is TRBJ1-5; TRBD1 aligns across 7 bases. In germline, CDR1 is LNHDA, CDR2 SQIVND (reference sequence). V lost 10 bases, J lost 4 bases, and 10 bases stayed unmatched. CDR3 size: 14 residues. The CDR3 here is CATGDSNSNQPQHF. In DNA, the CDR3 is TGTGCCACCGGGGACAGCAATTCTAATCAGCCCCAGCATTTT.